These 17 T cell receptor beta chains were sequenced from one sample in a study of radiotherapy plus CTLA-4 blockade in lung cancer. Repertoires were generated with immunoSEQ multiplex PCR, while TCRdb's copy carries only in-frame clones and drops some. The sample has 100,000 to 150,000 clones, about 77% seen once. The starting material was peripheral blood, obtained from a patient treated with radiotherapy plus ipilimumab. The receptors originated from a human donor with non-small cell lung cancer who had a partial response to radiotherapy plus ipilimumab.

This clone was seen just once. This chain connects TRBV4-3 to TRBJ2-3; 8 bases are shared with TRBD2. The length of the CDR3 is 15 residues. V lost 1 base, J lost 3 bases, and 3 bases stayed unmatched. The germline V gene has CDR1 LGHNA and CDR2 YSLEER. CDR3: CASSQGGLVTDTQYF. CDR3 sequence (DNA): TGCGCCAGCAGCCAAGGGGGACTAGTTACAGATACGCAGTATTTT.

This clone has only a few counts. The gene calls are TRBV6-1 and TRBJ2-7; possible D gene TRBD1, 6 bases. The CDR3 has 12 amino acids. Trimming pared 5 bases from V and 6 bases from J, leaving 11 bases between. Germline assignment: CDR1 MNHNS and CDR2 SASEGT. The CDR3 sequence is CASSTGFGEQYV. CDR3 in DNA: TGTGCCAGCAGTACAGGGTTCGGCGAGCAGTACGTC.

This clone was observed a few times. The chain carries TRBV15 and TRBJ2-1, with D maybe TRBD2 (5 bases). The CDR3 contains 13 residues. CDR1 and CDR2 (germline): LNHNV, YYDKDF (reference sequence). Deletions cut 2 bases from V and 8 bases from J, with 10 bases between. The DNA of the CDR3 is TGTGCCACCAGCAGAATCGGTAGCGATGAGCAGTTCTTC. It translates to CATSRIGSDEQFF.

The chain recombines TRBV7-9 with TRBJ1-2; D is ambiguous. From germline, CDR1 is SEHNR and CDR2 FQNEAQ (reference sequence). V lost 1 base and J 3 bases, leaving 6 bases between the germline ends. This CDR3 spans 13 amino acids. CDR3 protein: CASSLEGDYGYTF. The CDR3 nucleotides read TGTGCCAGCAGCTTAGAAGGAGACTATGGCTACACCTTC. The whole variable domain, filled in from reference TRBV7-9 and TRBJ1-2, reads DTGVSQNPRHKITKRGQNVTFRCDPISEHNRLYWYRQTLGQGPEFLTYFQNEAQLEKSRLLSDRFSAERPKGSFSTLEIQRTEQGDSAMYLCASSLEGDYGYTFGSGTRLTVV.

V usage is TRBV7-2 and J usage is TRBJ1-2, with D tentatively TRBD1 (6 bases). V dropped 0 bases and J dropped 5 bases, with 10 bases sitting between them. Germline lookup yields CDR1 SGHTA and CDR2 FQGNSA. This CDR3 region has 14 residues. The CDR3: CASSLAQGPYGYTF. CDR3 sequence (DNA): TGTGCCAGCAGCTTAGCTCAGGGGCCATATGGCTACACCTTC. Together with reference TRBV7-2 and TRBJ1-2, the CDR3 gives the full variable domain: GAGVSQSPSNKVTEKGKDVELRCDPISGHTALYWYRQSLGQGLEFLIYFQGNSAPDKSGLPSDRFSAERTGGSVSTLTIQRTQQEDSAVYLCASSLAQGPYGYTFGSGTRLTVV.

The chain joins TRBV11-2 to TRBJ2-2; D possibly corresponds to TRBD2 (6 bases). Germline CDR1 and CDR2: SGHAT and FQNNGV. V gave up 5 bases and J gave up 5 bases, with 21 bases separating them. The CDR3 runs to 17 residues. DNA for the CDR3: TGTGCCAGCAGCCCCGCGCCCGGGAGCCTCGGGACCGGGGAGCTGTTTTTT. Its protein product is CASSPAPGSLGTGELFF.

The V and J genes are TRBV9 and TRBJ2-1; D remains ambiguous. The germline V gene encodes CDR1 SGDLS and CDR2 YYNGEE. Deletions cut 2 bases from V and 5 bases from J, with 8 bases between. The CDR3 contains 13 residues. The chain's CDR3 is CASSVTQHNEQFF. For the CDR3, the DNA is TGTGCCAGCAGCGTTACACAACACAATGAGCAGTTCTTC.

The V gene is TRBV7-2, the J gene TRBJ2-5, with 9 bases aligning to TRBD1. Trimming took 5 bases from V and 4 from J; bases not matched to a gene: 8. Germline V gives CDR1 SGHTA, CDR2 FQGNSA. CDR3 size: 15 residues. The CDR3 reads CASSPQGQGVETQYF. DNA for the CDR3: TGTGCCAGCAGCCCACAGGGACAGGGAGTAGAGACCCAGTACTTC.

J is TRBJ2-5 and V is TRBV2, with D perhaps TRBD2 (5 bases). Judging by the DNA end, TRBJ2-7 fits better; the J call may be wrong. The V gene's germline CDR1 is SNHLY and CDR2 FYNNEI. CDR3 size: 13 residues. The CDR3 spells CASSEEVAGEQYF. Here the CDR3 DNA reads TGTGCCAGCAGTGAGGAAGTGGCGGGCGAGCAGTACTTC.

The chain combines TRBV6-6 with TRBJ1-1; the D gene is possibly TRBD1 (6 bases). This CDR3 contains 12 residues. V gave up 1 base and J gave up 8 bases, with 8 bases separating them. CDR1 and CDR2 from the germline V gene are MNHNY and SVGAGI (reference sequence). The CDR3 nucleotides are TGTGCCAGCAGTTACTACGACAGGGAAGCTTTCTTT. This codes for CASSYYDREAFF.

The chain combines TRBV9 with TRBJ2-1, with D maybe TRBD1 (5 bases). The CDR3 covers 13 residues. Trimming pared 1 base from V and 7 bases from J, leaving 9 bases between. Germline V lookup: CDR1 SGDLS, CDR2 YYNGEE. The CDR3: CASSVNQGNEQFF. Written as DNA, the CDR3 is TGTGCCAGCAGCGTAAACCAGGGAAATGAGCAGTTCTTC.

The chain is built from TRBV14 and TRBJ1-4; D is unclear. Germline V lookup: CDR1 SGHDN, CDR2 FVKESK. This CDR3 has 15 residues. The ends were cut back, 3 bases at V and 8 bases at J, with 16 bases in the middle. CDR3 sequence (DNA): TGTGCCAGCAGCCAGTTAGGAGGCCTGGGCGAAAAACTGTTTTTT. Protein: CASSQLGGLGEKLFF.

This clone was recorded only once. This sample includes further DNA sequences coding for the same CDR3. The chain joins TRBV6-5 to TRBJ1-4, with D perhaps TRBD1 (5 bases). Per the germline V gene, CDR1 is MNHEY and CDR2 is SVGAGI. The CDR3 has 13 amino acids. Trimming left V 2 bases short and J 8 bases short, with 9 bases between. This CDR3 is CASSYRGNEKLFF. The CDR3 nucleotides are TGTGCCAGCAGTTACAGGGGTAACGAAAAACTGTTTTTT.

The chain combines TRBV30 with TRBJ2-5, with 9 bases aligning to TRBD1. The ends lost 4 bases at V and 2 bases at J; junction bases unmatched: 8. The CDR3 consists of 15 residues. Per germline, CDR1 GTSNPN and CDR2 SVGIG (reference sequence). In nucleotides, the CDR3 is TGTGCCTGGAATGTCGGGACAGGGAGGCAAGAGACCCAGTACTTC. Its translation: CAWNVGTGRQETQYF.

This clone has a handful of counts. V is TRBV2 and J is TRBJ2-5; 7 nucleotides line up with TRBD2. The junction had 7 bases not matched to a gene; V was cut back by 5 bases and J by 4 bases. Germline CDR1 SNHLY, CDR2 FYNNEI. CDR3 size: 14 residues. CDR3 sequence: CASSQSGTRETQYF. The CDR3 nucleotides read TGTGCCAGCAGTCAAAGCGGGACTCGAGAGACCCAGTACTTC.

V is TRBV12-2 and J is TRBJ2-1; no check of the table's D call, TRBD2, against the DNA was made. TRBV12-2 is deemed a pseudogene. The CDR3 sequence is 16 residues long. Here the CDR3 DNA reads TGTGCAAGTCGCTTGAGGTGGGAGGGCTCCTACAATGAGCAGTTCTTC. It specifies CASRLRWEGSYNEQFF.

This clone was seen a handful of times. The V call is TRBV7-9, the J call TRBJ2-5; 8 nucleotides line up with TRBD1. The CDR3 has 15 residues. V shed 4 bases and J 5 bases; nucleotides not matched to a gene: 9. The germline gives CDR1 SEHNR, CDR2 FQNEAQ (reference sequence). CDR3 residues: CASSSDRTGTETQYF. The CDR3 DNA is TGTGCCAGCAGCTCCGACCGGACAGGGACGGAGACCCAGTACTTC.